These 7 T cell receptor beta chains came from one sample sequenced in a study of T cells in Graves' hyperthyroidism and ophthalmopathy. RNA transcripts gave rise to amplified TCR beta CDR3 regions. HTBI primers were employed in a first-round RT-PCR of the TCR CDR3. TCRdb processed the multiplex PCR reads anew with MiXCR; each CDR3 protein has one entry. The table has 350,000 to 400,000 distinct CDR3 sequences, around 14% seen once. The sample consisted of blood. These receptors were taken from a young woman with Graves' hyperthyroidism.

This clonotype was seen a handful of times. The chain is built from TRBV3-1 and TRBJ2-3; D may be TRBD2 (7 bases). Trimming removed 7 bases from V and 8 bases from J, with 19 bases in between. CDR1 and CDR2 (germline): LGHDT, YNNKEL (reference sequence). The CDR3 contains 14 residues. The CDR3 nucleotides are TGTGCCAGCATCGACCGAGGGGGGGCTGGTACGCAGTATTTT. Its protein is CASIDRGGAGTQYF.

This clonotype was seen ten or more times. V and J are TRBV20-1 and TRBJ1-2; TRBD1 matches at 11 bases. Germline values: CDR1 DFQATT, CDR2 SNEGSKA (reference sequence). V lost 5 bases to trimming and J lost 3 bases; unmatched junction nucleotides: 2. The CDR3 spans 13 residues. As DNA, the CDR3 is TGCAGTGCTCCGGGACAGGGGGACTATGGCTACACCTTC. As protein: CSAPGQGDYGYTF.

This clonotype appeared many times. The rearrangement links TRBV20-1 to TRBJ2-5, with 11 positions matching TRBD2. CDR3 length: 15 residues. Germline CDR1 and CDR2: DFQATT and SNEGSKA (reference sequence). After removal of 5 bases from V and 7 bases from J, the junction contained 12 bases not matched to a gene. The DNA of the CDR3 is TGCAGTGCTCCCCCTAGCGGGAGGTCCCCGGGGACCCAGTACTTC. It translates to CSAPPSGRSPGTQYF.

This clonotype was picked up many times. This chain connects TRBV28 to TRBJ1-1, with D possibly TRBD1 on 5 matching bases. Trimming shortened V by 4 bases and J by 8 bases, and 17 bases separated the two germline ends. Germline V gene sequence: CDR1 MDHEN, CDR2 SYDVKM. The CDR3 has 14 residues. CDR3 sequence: CASSSPRGSHEAFF. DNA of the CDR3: TGTGCCAGCAGTTCCCCTCGGGGGTCGCACGAAGCTTTCTTT.

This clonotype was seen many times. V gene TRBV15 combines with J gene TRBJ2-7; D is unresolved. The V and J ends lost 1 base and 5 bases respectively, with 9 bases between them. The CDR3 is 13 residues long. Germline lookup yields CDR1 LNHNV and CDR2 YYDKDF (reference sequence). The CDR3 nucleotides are TGTGCCACCAGCAGAGTGGTCCGGGACGAGCAGTACTTC. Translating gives CATSRVVRDEQYF.

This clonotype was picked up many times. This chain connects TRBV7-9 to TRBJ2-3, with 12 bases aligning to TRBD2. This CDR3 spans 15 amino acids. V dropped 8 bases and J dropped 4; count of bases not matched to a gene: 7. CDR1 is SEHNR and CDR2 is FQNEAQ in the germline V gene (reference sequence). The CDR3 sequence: CASPRLAGVPDTQYF. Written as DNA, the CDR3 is TGTGCCAGCCCAAGACTAGCGGGAGTCCCAGATACGCAGTATTTT.

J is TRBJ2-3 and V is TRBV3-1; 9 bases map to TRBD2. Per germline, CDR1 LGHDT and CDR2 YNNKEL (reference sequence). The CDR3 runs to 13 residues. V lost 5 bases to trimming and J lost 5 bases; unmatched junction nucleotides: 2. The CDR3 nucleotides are TGTGCCAGCAGCAAACTAGCGGGAGATACGCAGTATTTT. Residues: CASSKLAGDTQYF.